These 9 T cell receptor beta chains came from one sample sequenced in a study of OX40 agonist ivuxolimab in advanced cancers. Using immunoSEQ multiplex PCR, the repertoire was profiled, and TCRdb retains in-frame clones only, with some absent. In the table there are more than 65,000 clones, approximately 81% of which are singletons. Source: CD4+ or CD8+ T cells sorted from blood, taken in a trial of the OX40 agonist ivuxolimab. These receptors all come from an adult with an advanced solid tumor such as melanoma, head and neck, liver or kidney cancer.

This clone has a single count. The chain links TRBV5-4 to TRBJ2-5; TRBD2 matches at 9 bases. The DNA matches TRBJ2-7 better at its end, which makes the J call doubtful. Germline loops: CDR1 SGHNT, CDR2 YYREEE (reference sequence). CDR3 size: 15 residues. The CDR3 sequence is CASSLATSGPYEQYF. Written as DNA, the CDR3 is TGTGCCAGCAGCTTGGCGACTAGCGGTCCCTACGAGCAGTACTTC.

V is TRBV7-3 and J is TRBJ2-1; TRBD2 agrees at 12 bases. The CDR3 spans 15 residues. V lost 5 bases to trimming and J lost 5 bases; unmatched junction nucleotides: 4. Looked up from germline, CDR1 is SGHTA and CDR2 is FQGTGA. The CDR3 reads CASSARLAGDNEQFF. The CDR3 region has the DNA TGTGCCAGCAGCGCAAGACTAGCGGGAGACAATGAGCAGTTCTTC.

This clone showed up just a few times. V is TRBV7-9 and J is TRBJ1-4, with 7 positions matching TRBD1. The CDR3 is made up of 13 amino acids. Trimming at V came to 6 bases and at J to 6 bases, leaving 4 bases not matched to a gene. Germline V gives CDR1 SEHNR, CDR2 FQNEAQ (reference sequence). The CDR3 bases are TGTGCCAGCAGTCCTACAGGGGATGAAAAACTGTTTTTT. It yields the protein CASSPTGDEKLFF.

J is TRBJ1-4 and V is TRBV30, with D tentatively TRBD1 (5 bases). Trimming pared 3 bases from V and 4 bases from J, leaving 9 bases between. Germline-derived CDR1 and CDR2 are GTSNPN and SVGIG (reference sequence). CDR3 length: 13 amino acids. CDR3 sequence (DNA): TGTGCCTGGAGAACAGGACGTAATGAAAAACTGTTTTTT. Translation: CAWRTGRNEKLFF.

The chain employs TRBV5-1 and TRBJ2-1; D might be TRBD1 (7 bases). Trimming removed 0 bases from V and 9 bases from J, with 13 bases in between. This CDR3 region has 14 residues. Germline V gene data show CDR1 as SGHRS and CDR2 as YFSETQ. The CDR3 spells CASSLASQGGEQFF. CDR3 nucleotides: TGCGCCAGCAGCTTGGCCTCGCAGGGGGGTGAGCAGTTCTTC.

CDR3 nucleotide sequence: TGTGCCAGCACTTACTGGGGACAGATGAACACTGAAGCTTTCTTT. It specifies CASTYWGQMNTEAFF. The V and J genes are TRBV28 and TRBJ1-1, with 7 positions matching TRBD1. The CDR3 is 15 amino acids. Germline V lookup: CDR1 MDHEN, CDR2 SYDVKM. With V trimmed by 7 bases and J by 0 bases, 8 bases remained unmatched. Full variable domain (rest looked up from reference TRBV28 and TRBJ1-1): DVKVTQSSRYLVKRTGEKVFLECVQDMDHENMFWYRQDPGLGLRLIYFSYDVKMKEKGDIPEGYSVSREKKERFSLILESASTNQTSMYLCASTYWGQMNTEAFFGQGTRLTVV.

This rearrangement joins TRBV6-5 to TRBJ1-2, with TRBD1 as a possible D gene (6 bases). The CDR3 contains 14 residues. Trimming cost V 6 bases and J 3 bases, with 14 bases left between them. Germline CDR1 is MNHEY and CDR2 is SVGAGI. The CDR3 coding sequence is TGTGCCAGCAGAAACCCTACAGGGCACTATGGCTACACCTTC. The encoded protein is CASRNPTGHYGYTF.

The rearrangement links TRBV11-1 to TRBJ2-6; TRBD1 is a possible D gene (5 bases). The CDR3 runs to 15 residues. Germline loops: CDR1 SGHAT, CDR2 FQDESV (reference sequence). Trimming left V 5 bases short and J 1 base short, with 9 bases between. This CDR3 is CASSLRASGANVLTF. CDR3 DNA: TGTGCCAGCAGCCTCAGGGCGTCTGGGGCCAACGTCCTGACTTTC.

This chain uses TRBV6-5 with TRBJ1-3, with a possible D match to TRBD1 (6 bases). CDR1 is MNHEY, CDR2 SVGAGI, per germline. The CDR3 sequence is 16 residues long. Trimming took off 0 bases at V and 8 bases at J, with 17 bases between the two ends. The CDR3 nucleotides are TGTGCCAGCAGTTACTCCAGTCACCCAGGGGTCTACACCATATATTTT. Its protein is CASSYSSHPGVYTIYF.